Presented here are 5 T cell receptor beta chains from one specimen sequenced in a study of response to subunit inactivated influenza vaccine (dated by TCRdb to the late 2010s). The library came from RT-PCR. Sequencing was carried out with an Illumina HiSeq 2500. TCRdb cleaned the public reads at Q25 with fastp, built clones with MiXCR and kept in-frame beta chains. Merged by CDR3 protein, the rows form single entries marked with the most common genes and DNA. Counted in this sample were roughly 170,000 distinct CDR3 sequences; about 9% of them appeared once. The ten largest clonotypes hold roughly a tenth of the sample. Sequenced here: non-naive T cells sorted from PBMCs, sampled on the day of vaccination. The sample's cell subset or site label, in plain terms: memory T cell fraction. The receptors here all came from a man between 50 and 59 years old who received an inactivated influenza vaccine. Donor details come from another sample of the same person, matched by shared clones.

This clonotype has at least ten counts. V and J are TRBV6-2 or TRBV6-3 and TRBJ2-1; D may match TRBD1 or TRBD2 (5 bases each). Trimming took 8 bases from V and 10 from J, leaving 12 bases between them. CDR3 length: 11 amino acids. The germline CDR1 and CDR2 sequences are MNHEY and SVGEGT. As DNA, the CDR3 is TGTGCCAGCGTGAGCAGGGACGAGCAGTTCTTC. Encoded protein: CASVSRDEQFF.

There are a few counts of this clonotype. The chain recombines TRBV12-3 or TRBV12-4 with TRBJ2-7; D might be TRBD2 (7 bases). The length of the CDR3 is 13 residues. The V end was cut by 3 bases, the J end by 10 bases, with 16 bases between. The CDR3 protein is CASSLRLGGPQYF. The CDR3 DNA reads TGTGCCAGCAGTTTGAGACTCGGGGGGCCACAGTACTTC.

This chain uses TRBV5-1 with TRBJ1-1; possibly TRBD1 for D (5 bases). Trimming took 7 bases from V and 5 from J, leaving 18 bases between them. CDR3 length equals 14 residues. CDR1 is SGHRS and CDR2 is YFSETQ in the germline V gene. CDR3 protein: CASGQGGGRTEAFF. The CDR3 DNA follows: TGCGCCAGCGGGCAGGGCGGAGGTCGGACTGAAGCTTTCTTT. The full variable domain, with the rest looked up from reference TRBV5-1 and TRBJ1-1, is KAGVTQTPRYLIKTRGQQVTLSCSPISGHRSVSWYQQTPGQGLQFLFEYFSETQRNKGNFPGRFSGRQFSNSRSEMNVSTLELGDSALYLCASGQGGGRTEAFFGQGTRLTVV.

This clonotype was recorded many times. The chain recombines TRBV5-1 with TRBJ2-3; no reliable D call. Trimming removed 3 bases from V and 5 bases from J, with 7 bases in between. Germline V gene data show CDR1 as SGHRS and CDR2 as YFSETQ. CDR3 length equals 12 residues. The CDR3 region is CASSSHGDTQYF. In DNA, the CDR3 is TGCGCCAGCAGCTCACATGGAGATACGCAGTATTTT.

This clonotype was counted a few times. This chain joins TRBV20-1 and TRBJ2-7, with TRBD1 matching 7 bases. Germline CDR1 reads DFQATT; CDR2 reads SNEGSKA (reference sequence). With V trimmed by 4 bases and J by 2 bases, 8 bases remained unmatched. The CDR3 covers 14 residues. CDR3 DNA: TGCAGTGCTACTATTCCGGGACAGACCTACGAGCAGTACTTC. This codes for CSATIPGQTYEQYF.